The entry below gives a single TCR beta chain sequence along with its context. Its matching antigen is unknown. V lost 7 bases to trimming and J lost 7 bases; unmatched junction nucleotides: 8. The CDR3 has 14 amino acids. The germline CDR1 and CDR2 sequences are SNHLY and FYNNEI. This entry belongs to a study of shared clonotypes between healthy human individuals. Broader study findings: Rarefaction revealed incomplete sorted-subset sequencing despite large depth.

Assay used: immunoSEQ multiplex PCR; TCRdb lists only in-frame clones, some missing. The sample lists roughly 640,000 clones; roughly 70% were seen once. Sample: memory CD4+ T cells sorted from blood. The subset is: CD45RA-negative fraction. The source is a woman in her twenties or thirties in good health. The chain employs TRBV2 and TRBJ1-4, with 8 bases aligning to TRBD1. For the CDR3, the DNA is TGTGCCAGCACCAGACAGGGGAATCGTGAAAAACTGTTTTTT. Translated: CASTRQGNREKLFF. The full variable domain, rest sourced from reference TRBV2 and TRBJ1-4, is EPEVTQTPSHQVTQMGQEVILRCVPISNHLYFYWYRQILGQKVEFLVSFYNNEISEKSEIFDDQFSVERPDGSNFTLKIRSTKLEDSAMYFCASTRQGNREKLFFGSGTQLSVL.